This TCR beta chain is drawn from a study of radiotherapy plus CTLA-4 blockade in lung cancer. The CDR3 spans 13 residues. V shed 8 bases, J shed 2 bases, and the junction held 4 bases outside the gene matches. Germline V lookup: CDR1 SGHTA, CDR2 FQGNSA. Profiling relied on immunoSEQ multiplex PCR, and the TCRdb table lists in-frame clones only, not all of them. The repertoire holds approximately 81,000 clones, with around 78% as singletons. The source of this sequence is a human donor with non-small cell lung cancer who had a partial response to radiotherapy plus ipilimumab. Some clones in this sample may be carry-over from other donors' samples. The V gene is TRBV7-2, the J gene TRBJ2-3; TRBD2 aligns across 7 bases. Source: peripheral blood, taken from a patient treated with radiotherapy plus ipilimumab. The CDR3 reads CASSSGPTDTQYF. The DNA for the CDR3 is TGTGCCAGCTCTAGCGGTCCCACAGATACGCAGTATTTT.